A selection of T cell receptor beta chains follows, all from one sample in a study of T cells after yellow fever vaccination. TCRdb reprocessed the 5' RACE reads via MiXCR and lists one record per CDR3 protein. Among about 550,000 distinct CDR3 sequences listed, 15% to 20% were seen once. Sample: PBMCs, taken 15 days after the yellow fever booster vaccination. These receptors were taken from a man aged 25-45 years who received the YFV17D yellow fever vaccine. The CDR3 runs from the conserved cysteine through the conserved F or W. Fields, in order: D gene, V gene, J gene, clone size, CDR3 DNA, CDR3 protein. The D gene is left open where the match is weak. Part of the rows lack a size; the others show once, few, many or a class for expanded clones.

D gene: -
V gene: TRBV7-2
J gene: TRBJ2-3
clone size: -
CDR3 DNA: TGTGCCAGCAGCTCAGACGGTGCTACGCAGTATTTT
CDR3 protein: CASSSDGATQYF

D gene: -
V gene: TRBV10-3
J gene: TRBJ2-2
clone size: -
CDR3 DNA: TGTGCCATCAGGCGGGACTTGAACACCGGGGAGCTGTTTTTT
CDR3 protein: CAIRRDLNTGELFF

D gene: -
V gene: TRBV6-1
J gene: TRBJ2-1
clone size: few
CDR3 DNA: TGTGCCAGCAGTGACGAGAGCGGAAGCTACAATGAGCAGTTCTTC
CDR3 protein: CASSDESGSYNEQFF

D gene: TRBD1
V gene: TRBV10-3
J gene: TRBJ2-7
clone size: -
CDR3 DNA: TGTGCCATCAGACAGGGGGATCCGTACGAGCAGTACTTC
CDR3 protein: CAIRQGDPYEQYF

D gene: -
V gene: TRBV12-3/TRBV12-4
J gene: TRBJ1-5
clone size: -
CDR3 DNA: TGTGCCAGCAGTTTGGTGGGAAACAACCAGCATTTT
CDR3 protein: CASSLVGNNQHF

D gene: -
V gene: TRBV20-1
J gene: TRBJ2-2
clone size: few
CDR3 DNA: TGCAGTGCTAGACCCCTAGTCTGGGGGAGTATAGGCGGGGAGCTGTTTTTT
CDR3 protein: CSARPLVWGSIGGELFF

D gene: TRBD2
V gene: TRBV7-2
J gene: TRBJ2-7
clone size: -
CDR3 DNA: TGTGCCAGCAGAGCCCCGGGACTAGATCACGAGCAGTACTTC
CDR3 protein: CASRAPGLDHEQYF

D gene: TRBD2
V gene: TRBV5-1
J gene: TRBJ2-7
clone size: few
CDR3 DNA: TGCGCCAGCAGTTCGTCCGGGACTAGCGGGAGAGGGGAGTACTTC
CDR3 protein: CASSSSGTSGRGEYF

D gene: TRBD2
V gene: TRBV20-1
J gene: TRBJ2-1
clone size: few
CDR3 DNA: TGCAGTGCTGGTCGGGTGGGGACTAGCGAATACAATGAGCAGTTCTTC
CDR3 protein: CSAGRVGTSEYNEQFF

D gene: -
V gene: TRBV5-1
J gene: TRBJ2-3
clone size: few
CDR3 DNA: TGCGCCAGCAGCCCTGGACGGGAGACAGATACGCAGTATTTT
CDR3 protein: CASSPGRETDTQYF

D gene: -
V gene: TRBV27
J gene: TRBJ2-4
clone size: few
CDR3 DNA: TGTGCCAGCAGTTTCGTAGGGAAGGCCAAAAACATTCAGTACTTC
CDR3 protein: CASSFVGKAKNIQYF

D gene: -
V gene: TRBV9
J gene: TRBJ2-2
clone size: few
CDR3 DNA: TGTGCCAGCAGCAAAGCTAGTACCGGGGAGCTGTTTTTT
CDR3 protein: CASSKASTGELFF

D gene: -
V gene: TRBV10-3
J gene: TRBJ1-2
clone size: few
CDR3 DNA: TGTGCCATCAGTGAGTCACGGGGGACCTATGGCTACACCTTC
CDR3 protein: CAISESRGTYGYTF

D gene: -
V gene: TRBV20-1
J gene: TRBJ1-4
clone size: -
CDR3 DNA: TGCAGTGCTCTCCCCCAGGTGCTAACAACTAATGAAAAACTGTTTTTT
CDR3 protein: CSALPQVLTTNEKLFF

D gene: -
V gene: TRBV6-1
J gene: TRBJ2-3
clone size: few
CDR3 DNA: TGTGCCAGCAGTGGCCGAGGTGGTGGGGATACGCAGTATTTT
CDR3 protein: CASSGRGGGDTQYF

D gene: TRBD1
V gene: TRBV7-9
J gene: TRBJ2-7
clone size: few
CDR3 DNA: TGTGCCAGCAGCTTAGGCGGACAGGGGCAAACCTACGAGCAGTACTTC
CDR3 protein: CASSLGGQGQTYEQYF

D gene: TRBD2
V gene: TRBV20-1
J gene: TRBJ2-1
clone size: -
CDR3 DNA: TGCAGTGCTAGAGACCTAGCGGGAGGGTGGAATGAGCAGTTCTTC
CDR3 protein: CSARDLAGGWNEQFF

D gene: -
V gene: TRBV5-1
J gene: TRBJ1-2
clone size: -
CDR3 DNA: TGCGCCAGCAGCCCGGGACTTCCTAACTATGGCTACACCTTC
CDR3 protein: CASSPGLPNYGYTF

D gene: TRBD2
V gene: TRBV4-3
J gene: TRBJ2-5
clone size: few
CDR3 DNA: TGCGCCAGCAGCCAAGATACTAGCGGGAAGGAGACCCAGTACTTC
CDR3 protein: CASSQDTSGKETQYF

D gene: -
V gene: TRBV6-5
J gene: TRBJ1-1
clone size: -
CDR3 DNA: TGTGCCAGCAGTTACTTGGGGGGATTCACTGAAGCTTTCTTT
CDR3 protein: CASSYLGGFTEAFF

D gene: TRBD2
V gene: TRBV20-1
J gene: TRBJ2-5
clone size: -
CDR3 DNA: TGCAGTGGCCAGACTAGCGGGGGCCAGGGGACCCAATACTTC
CDR3 protein: CSGQTSGGQGTQYF

D gene: -
V gene: TRBV5-1
J gene: TRBJ1-6
clone size: -
CDR3 DNA: TGCGCCAGCAGCTTGGATTCGGGATCACCCCTCCACTTT
CDR3 protein: CASSLDSGSPLHF

D gene: TRBD2
V gene: TRBV6-2/TRBV6-3
J gene: TRBJ2-3
clone size: few
CDR3 DNA: TGTGCCAGCAGCAACGGACTAGCGGGAGCAGATACGCAGTATTTT
CDR3 protein: CASSNGLAGADTQYF

D gene: TRBD2
V gene: TRBV20-1
J gene: TRBJ2-1
clone size: -
CDR3 DNA: TGCAGTGCTCGGGGACTAGCGGACAATGAGCAGTTCTTC
CDR3 protein: CSARGLADNEQFF

D gene: -
V gene: TRBV5-1
J gene: TRBJ1-1
clone size: -
CDR3 DNA: TGCGCCAGCAACCCTGGGGAGCACATGAACACTGAAGCTTTCTTT
CDR3 protein: CASNPGEHMNTEAFF

D gene: TRBD2
V gene: TRBV15
J gene: TRBJ2-7
clone size: few
CDR3 DNA: TGTGCCACCAGCGGGGCGGGAGTTCCCTACGAGCAGTACTTC
CDR3 protein: CATSGAGVPYEQYF

D gene: -
V gene: TRBV24-1
J gene: TRBJ2-1
clone size: few
CDR3 DNA: TGTGCCACCAGTGATTTGCCCCCGGGTGAGCAGTTCTTC
CDR3 protein: CATSDLPPGEQFF

D gene: -
V gene: TRBV20-1
J gene: TRBJ1-1
clone size: -
CDR3 DNA: TGCAGTGCTAGAGTTGGGACGGATGAAGCTTTCTTT
CDR3 protein: CSARVGTDEAFF

D gene: -
V gene: TRBV12-3/TRBV12-4
J gene: TRBJ1-2
clone size: few
CDR3 DNA: TGTGCCAGCAGTCCCCGGTCCAGCTATGGCTACACCTTC
CDR3 protein: CASSPRSSYGYTF

D gene: TRBD2
V gene: TRBV15
J gene: TRBJ2-1
clone size: -
CDR3 DNA: TGTGCCACCAGCAGAGGGGGCCAAGCGGGAGGATACGCATGGGAGCAATTCTTC
CDR3 protein: CATSRGGQAGGYAWEQFF

D gene: TRBD1
V gene: TRBV24-1
J gene: TRBJ2-1
clone size: -
CDR3 DNA: TGTGCCACCAGTGATTCGCGACAGGGGATTGACAATGAGCAGTTCTTC
CDR3 protein: CATSDSRQGIDNEQFF

D gene: TRBD1
V gene: TRBV6-5
J gene: TRBJ2-7
clone size: few
CDR3 DNA: TGTGCCAGCAGTTACTCAGGACAGGGGTTAATCTACGAGCAGTACTTC
CDR3 protein: CASSYSGQGLIYEQYF

D gene: TRBD1
V gene: TRBV11-3
J gene: TRBJ2-2
clone size: -
CDR3 DNA: TGTGCCAGCAGCTTACAGGGGGCGACCACCGGGGAGCTGTTTTTT
CDR3 protein: CASSLQGATTGELFF

D gene: TRBD2
V gene: TRBV7-2
J gene: TRBJ2-5
clone size: -
CDR3 DNA: TGTGCCAGCAGCCATACGGCTAGCGGGACGAAGAGAGAGACCCAGTACTTC
CDR3 protein: CASSHTASGTKRETQYF

D gene: -
V gene: TRBV15
J gene: TRBJ1-5
clone size: -
CDR3 DNA: TGTGCCACCCGAAAAGCGGGTTCAGGTCAGCCCCAGCATTTT
CDR3 protein: CATRKAGSGQPQHF

D gene: -
V gene: TRBV29-1
J gene: TRBJ2-3
clone size: few
CDR3 DNA: TGCAGCGCTGACAATACAGGTTCTAGCACAGATACGCAGTATTTT
CDR3 protein: CSADNTGSSTDTQYF

D gene: -
V gene: TRBV20-1
J gene: TRBJ2-2
clone size: -
CDR3 DNA: TGCAGTGCCGTGTCCGGGGGCTCTACCGGGGAGCTGTTTTTT
CDR3 protein: CSAVSGGSTGELFF

D gene: -
V gene: TRBV10-3
J gene: TRBJ2-7
clone size: few
CDR3 DNA: TGTGCCATCAGTGAGTGGGGGGGCCACGAGCAGTACTTC
CDR3 protein: CAISEWGGHEQYF

D gene: -
V gene: TRBV29-1
J gene: TRBJ2-1
clone size: -
CDR3 DNA: TGCAGCGTTGAACTTCTCGCGGGGTATAATGAGCAGTTCTTC
CDR3 protein: CSVELLAGYNEQFF

D gene: -
V gene: TRBV7-7
J gene: TRBJ2-2
clone size: -
CDR3 DNA: TGTGCTAGCAGCTTAGCCGGGAGTGCGTATGGCGGGGAGCTGTTTTTT
CDR3 protein: CASSLAGSAYGGELFF

D gene: -
V gene: TRBV7-6
J gene: TRBJ2-1
clone size: -
CDR3 DNA: TGTGCCAGCAGCCGGGACTCCAACCAATTACTGGGCCAGTTCTTC
CDR3 protein: CASSRDSNQLLGQFF

D gene: -
V gene: TRBV12-3/TRBV12-4
J gene: TRBJ2-7
clone size: -
CDR3 DNA: TGTGCCAGCACCGCCGGGACACCTCATAACGAGCAGTACTTC
CDR3 protein: CASTAGTPHNEQYF

D gene: -
V gene: TRBV7-6
J gene: TRBJ2-1
clone size: -
CDR3 DNA: TGTGCCAGCAGCCCGGGGCCTTTTACGAGGGAGCAGTTCTTC
CDR3 protein: CASSPGPFTREQFF

D gene: TRBD1
V gene: TRBV7-2
J gene: TRBJ2-4
clone size: -
CDR3 DNA: TGTGCCAGCAGCTCCACAGGGGGAAACATTCAGTACTTC
CDR3 protein: CASSSTGGNIQYF

D gene: -
V gene: TRBV6-2/TRBV6-3
J gene: TRBJ2-7
clone size: many
CDR3 DNA: TGTGCCAGCAGTTTCCCGAAGGACGAGCAGTACTTC
CDR3 protein: CASSFPKDEQYF

D gene: -
V gene: TRBV12-3/TRBV12-4
J gene: TRBJ1-1
clone size: -
CDR3 DNA: TGTGCCAGCACCGTTCTTTTGAACACTGAAGCTTTCTTT
CDR3 protein: CASTVLLNTEAFF

D gene: TRBD2
V gene: TRBV24-1
J gene: TRBJ2-1
clone size: -
CDR3 DNA: TGTGCCTCCGGACTAGCGGGAGGGCCTATCGGAGAGCAGTTCTTC
CDR3 protein: CASGLAGGPIGEQFF

D gene: TRBD2
V gene: TRBV12-3/TRBV12-4
J gene: TRBJ2-4
clone size: few
CDR3 DNA: TGTGCCAGCGGAACCAGACTAGCGCCCAAAAACATTCAGTACTTC
CDR3 protein: CASGTRLAPKNIQYF

D gene: TRBD2
V gene: TRBV12-3/TRBV12-4
J gene: TRBJ2-1
clone size: -
CDR3 DNA: TGTGCCAGCAGTTTATTTCTAGCGGACTCCTACAATGAGCAGTTCTTC
CDR3 protein: CASSLFLADSYNEQFF

D gene: -
V gene: TRBV7-9
J gene: TRBJ2-7
clone size: few
CDR3 DNA: TGTGCCAGCAGCTTAGTACTTGGCTCCTACGAGCAGTACTTC
CDR3 protein: CASSLVLGSYEQYF

D gene: -
V gene: TRBV30
J gene: TRBJ2-7
clone size: -
CDR3 DNA: TGTGCCTGGAGGGAACAGGGTAGGGGTGTGTCCTTC
CDR3 protein: CAWREQGRGVSF

D gene: -
V gene: TRBV7-2
J gene: TRBJ2-3
clone size: -
CDR3 DNA: TGTGCCAGCATCACAAGGCGAACTAGCACAGATACGCAGTATTTT
CDR3 protein: CASITRRTSTDTQYF

D gene: -
V gene: TRBV7-2
J gene: TRBJ2-7
clone size: -
CDR3 DNA: TGTGCCAGCAGTAGACAGAACTACGAGCAGTACTTC
CDR3 protein: CASSRQNYEQYF

D gene: -
V gene: TRBV6-1
J gene: TRBJ2-1
clone size: -
CDR3 DNA: TGTGCCAGCAGTCCCCCGACTAGTATGAATGAGCAGTTCTTC
CDR3 protein: CASSPPTSMNEQFF

D gene: TRBD2
V gene: TRBV5-1
J gene: TRBJ2-2
clone size: few
CDR3 DNA: TGCGCCAGCAGCACTAGCGGGGCCAACACCGGGGAGCTGTTTTTT
CDR3 protein: CASSTSGANTGELFF